The 28 T cell receptor beta chains reported below all come from one sample, sequenced in a study of T cells in Graves' hyperthyroidism and ophthalmopathy. The investigators amplified TCR beta CDR3 regions from RNA transcripts. TCR CDR3 regions were first amplified by RT-PCR with HTBI primers. TCRdb reprocessed the multiplex PCR reads with MiXCR, giving one entry per CDR3 protein. The table records around 260,000 distinct CDR3 sequences, 25% to 30% of them present only once. The specimen was blood. The receptors originated from a middle-aged man with Graves' hyperthyroidism that later progressed to Graves' ophthalmopathy.

In its sample, this clonotype was seen many times. CDR3 DNA sequence: TGTGCCAGCAGCAGGGACGCCAGGGGGCCGGAGACCCAGTACTTC. This translates into CASSRDARGPETQYF. J is TRBJ2-5 and V is TRBV7-2; TRBD1 matches at 8 bases. This CDR3 is 15 amino acids long. V lost 5 bases, J lost 5 bases, and 10 bases stayed unmatched. The V gene's germline CDR1 is SGHTA and CDR2 FQGNSA.

This clonotype was seen repeatedly, ten times or more. The chain carries TRBV5-1 and TRBJ1-2; weak D call: TRBD1 (5 bases). V was clipped by 0 bases and J by 4 bases, with 16 bases between them. The length of the CDR3 is 16 residues. Germline values: CDR1 SGHRS, CDR2 YFSETQ. Here the CDR3 reads CASSLEVAGHGYGYTF. The CDR3 coding sequence is TGCGCCAGCAGCTTGGAGGTGGCAGGGCACGGCTATGGCTACACCTTC.

The genes are TRBV3-1 and TRBJ1-2, with TRBD1 matching 10 bases. Trimming took 2 bases from V and 8 from J; bases not matched to a gene: 5. Germline V CDR1 and CDR2: LGHDT, YNNKEL (reference sequence). The CDR3 is made up of 14 amino acids. CDR3 loop: CASSQRQGAGGYTF. The CDR3 nucleotides read TGTGCCAGCAGCCAACGACAGGGGGCGGGGGGCTACACCTTC.

This clonotype has more than one count but fewer than ten. The chain has TRBV6-2 or TRBV6-3 and TRBJ2-5, with 7 positions matching TRBD2. CDR1 and CDR2 (germline): MNHEY, SVGEGT. The ends lost 0 bases at V and 4 bases at J; junction bases unmatched: 5. The length of the CDR3 is 15 residues. CDR3 protein: CASSYSTSRAETQYF. CDR3 DNA sequence: TGTGCCAGCAGTTACTCGACTAGCAGAGCAGAGACCCAGTACTTC.

This clonotype appeared many times. This sequence joins TRBV19 and TRBJ1-5; TRBD1 agrees at 7 bases. The germline V gene encodes CDR1 LNHDA and CDR2 SQIVND (reference sequence). The CDR3 contains 14 residues. Trimming cost V 4 bases and J 7 bases; bases outside gene matches: 7. CDR3 residues: CASSTRTGWQPQHF. The CDR3 region has the DNA TGTGCCAGTAGTACGCGGACAGGATGGCAGCCCCAGCATTTT.

At least ten counts were recorded for this clonotype. The chain links TRBV6-1 to TRBJ1-1; no clear D. The V gene lost 6 bases and the J gene lost 6 bases, with 11 bases spanning the gap. CDR1 and CDR2 (germline): MNHNS, SASEGT. The CDR3 has 12 residues. CDR3 amino acids: CASSSPASEAFF. CDR3 in DNA: TGTGCCAGCAGCAGTCCAGCTTCTGAAGCTTTCTTT.

In its sample, this clonotype was seen many times. This chain connects TRBV6-5 to TRBJ2-7, with D unclear. This CDR3 spans 14 amino acids. Germline CDR1 is MNHEY and CDR2 is SVGAGI. The germline V and J ends were trimmed by 2 bases and 0 bases, with 8 bases remaining between them. CDR3 DNA: TGTGCCAGCAGTTACCGCCTGAACTCCTACGAGCAGTACTTC. As protein: CASSYRLNSYEQYF.

This clonotype was observed at least ten times. The genes are TRBV19 and TRBJ2-7; D perhaps matches TRBD2 (6 bases). Germline lookup yields CDR1 LNHDA and CDR2 SQIVND (reference sequence). V was cut by 5 bases and J by 0 bases, with 17 bases left in between. This CDR3 has 16 amino acids. Here the CDR3 reads CASSEVERADSYEQYF. CDR3 DNA sequence: TGTGCCAGTAGTGAGGTGGAGCGGGCCGACTCCTACGAGCAGTACTTC. The whole variable domain, remainder taken from reference TRBV19 and TRBJ2-7, is DGGITQSPKYLFRKEGQNVTLSCEQNLNHDAMYWYRQDPGQGLRLIYYSQIVNDFQKGDIAEGYSVSREKKESFPLTVTSAQKNPTAFYLCASSEVERADSYEQYFGPGTRLTVT.

This clonotype was counted a single time. V gene TRBV2 combines with J gene TRBJ2-7; D assignment may be TRBD1 or TRBD2 (5 bases each). Germline V gene data show CDR1 as SNHLY and CDR2 as FYNNEI. With 5 bases removed from V and 5 bases from J, the gap between germline ends came to 10 bases. The CDR3 consists of 12 residues. In DNA, the CDR3 is TGTGCCAGCAGTCGGGACGGGGACGAGCAGTACTTC. This codes for CASSRDGDEQYF.

The J gene is TRBJ2-2, the V gene TRBV6-5, with 7 bases fitting TRBD1. The CDR3 totals 14 residues. V shed 2 bases and J 7 bases; nucleotides not matched to a gene: 4. Germline V gives CDR1 MNHEY, CDR2 SVGAGI. The CDR3 protein is CASSYATGIGELFF. The CDR3 DNA follows: TGTGCCAGCAGTTACGCGACAGGGATCGGGGAGCTGTTTTTT.

In this sample, this clonotype turned up once. The CDR3 DNA reads TGCGCCAGCAGCCCACCAGCCCCGAACACTGAAGCTTTCTTT. This sequence encodes CASSPPAPNTEAFF. The chain carries TRBV5-1 and TRBJ1-1; D is undetermined. With 4 bases removed from V and 1 base from J, the gap between germline ends came to 11 bases. The CDR3 covers 14 residues. From germline, CDR1 is SGHRS and CDR2 YFSETQ.

The J gene is TRBJ1-3, the V gene TRBV9; D not certain. Germline V gene data show CDR1 as SGDLS and CDR2 as YYNGEE. The CDR3 is 14 residues long. V lost 3 bases to trimming and J lost 3 bases, with 10 bases between them. This CDR3 reads CASSGPVFGNTIYF. In DNA, the CDR3 is TGTGCCAGCAGCGGCCCTGTATTTGGAAACACCATATATTTT.

This clonotype was counted many times. This sequence joins TRBV10-1 and TRBJ1-1, with no clear D. In germline, CDR1 is WNHNN, CDR2 SYGVQD (reference sequence). Trimming took off 3 bases at V and 5 bases at J, with 10 bases between the two ends. The CDR3 covers 13 residues. This chain's CDR3 is CASSENRDTEAFF. CDR3 coding DNA: TGCGCCAGCAGTGAAAACCGGGATACTGAAGCTTTCTTT.

This clonotype was observed many times. V gene TRBV15 combines with J gene TRBJ1-1; D ambiguous. Looked up from germline, CDR1 is LNHNV and CDR2 is YYDKDF (reference sequence). The length of the CDR3 is 14 residues. Trimming left V 0 bases short and J 3 bases short, with 8 bases between. The CDR3 reads CATSRDRRYTEAFF. The CDR3 DNA reads as TGTGCCACCAGCAGAGATCGGAGGTACACTGAAGCTTTCTTT.

This clonotype was detected many times. The genes are TRBV24-1 and TRBJ2-7; weak D call: TRBD2 (6 bases). CDR1 is KGHDR and CDR2 is SFDVKD in the germline V gene. Trimming took 7 bases from V and 0 from J, leaving 12 bases between them. There are 14 residues in the CDR3. The CDR3, as DNA: TGTGCCACCAGCCGTGGAGGGAGCTCCTACGAGCAGTACTTC. This encodes CATSRGGSSYEQYF.

This rearrangement joins TRBV10-3 to TRBJ1-2, with 8 bases identical to TRBD1. The CDR3 contains 14 residues. Germline CDR1 reads ENHRY; CDR2 reads SYGVKD. The ends lost 3 bases at V and 2 bases at J; junction bases unmatched: 2. CDR3 nucleotides: TGTGCCATCAGTGATCGACAGGGGAACTATGGCTACACCTTC. It yields the protein CAISDRQGNYGYTF.

This clonotype came up a few times. The chain uses TRBV9 and TRBJ2-7, with a possible D match to TRBD1 (5 bases). The germline V gene has CDR1 SGDLS and CDR2 YYNGEE. The CDR3 has 14 residues. The ends were cut back, 4 bases at V and 3 bases at J, with 14 bases in the middle. The CDR3 DNA is TGTGCCAGCAGCCCGACTGGGGCTAGCTACGAGCAGTACTTC. It codes for CASSPTGASYEQYF.

This clonotype was seen repeatedly, ten times or more. This chain connects TRBV9 to TRBJ2-4; a possible D gene is TRBD2 (6 bases). Germline CDR1 reads SGDLS; CDR2 reads YYNGEE. CDR3 length equals 16 residues. V was shortened by 4 bases and J by 0 bases, with 14 bases between the two germline ends. The CDR3 bases are TGTGCCAGCAGCAACCCCCGGGGACTAGCCAAAAACATTCAGTACTTC. Translating it yields CASSNPRGLAKNIQYF.

This clonotype was seen at least ten times. The CDR3 protein is CAIRIMRERLEETQYF. DNA for the CDR3: TGTGCCATCAGGATAATGAGGGAACGCTTAGAAGAGACCCAGTACTTC. The chain uses TRBV10-3 and TRBJ2-5; possibly TRBD2 for D (5 bases). Trimming took 6 bases from V and 3 from J, leaving 20 bases between them. Looked up from germline, CDR1 is ENHRY and CDR2 is SYGVKD. The CDR3 consists of 16 residues.

This clonotype has at least ten counts. The CDR3 DNA follows: TGCGCCAGCAATCACCCTAGACTAGTCGAGCAGTACTTC. This codes for CASNHPRLVEQYF. The chain uses TRBV5-1 and TRBJ2-7, with TRBD2 as a possible D gene (6 bases). The CDR3 contains 13 residues. CDR1 and CDR2 from the germline V gene are SGHRS and YFSETQ. Trimming took off 6 bases at V and 6 bases at J, with 16 bases between the two ends.

The gene calls are TRBV29-1 and TRBJ1-1; D unresolved. V lost 6 bases and J 9 bases, leaving 14 bases between the germline ends. Germline V gene lookup returns CDR1 SQVTM and CDR2 ANQGSEA. This CDR3 spans 11 amino acids. The chain's CDR3 is CSVYGTEQAFF. DNA for the CDR3: TGCAGCGTCTATGGTACGGAGCAAGCTTTCTTT.

This clonotype was observed once. The chain employs TRBV28 and TRBJ1-1, with D possibly TRBD1 on 5 matching bases. V shed 9 bases and J shed 3 bases, with 14 bases lying between them. The CDR3 length is 13 residues. Germline CDR1 and CDR2: MDHEN and SYDVKM. CDR3 DNA: TGTGCCAGTTCTTTAGGGGTGGACACTGAAGCTTTCTTT. Protein: CASSLGVDTEAFF.

This clonotype has at least ten counts. The J gene is TRBJ2-7, the V gene TRBV27, with D tentatively TRBD2 (6 bases). V lost 6 bases, J lost 2 bases, and 14 bases lay in between. Germline CDR1 and CDR2: MNHEY and SMNVEV (reference sequence). This CDR3 is 14 amino acids long. The chain's CDR3 is CASSLRDFPYEQYF. The CDR3 DNA sequence: TGTGCCAGCAGCCTCAGGGACTTCCCCTACGAGCAGTACTTC.

This clonotype was recorded many times. J is TRBJ2-2 and V is TRBV6-2 or TRBV6-3; unclear D gene. Per the germline V gene, CDR1 is MNHEY and CDR2 is SVGEGT. This CDR3 is built from 15 residues. Between the trimmed V and J ends, which lost 8 bases and 0 bases, there was a span of 13 bases. The DNA for the CDR3 is TGTGCCAGCCGCCCCCCGAACGCGAACACCGGGGAGCTGTTTTTT. This encodes CASRPPNANTGELFF.

This clonotype showed up just a few times. This chain uses TRBV30 with TRBJ2-7, with TRBD2 identical over 8 bases. Trimming at V came to 3 bases and at J to 0 bases, leaving 10 bases not matched to a gene. The CDR3 runs 16 residues. From germline, CDR1 is GTSNPN and CDR2 SVGIG (reference sequence). CDR3 nucleotides: TGTGCCTGGAGCACACGACTGAGCGGGGGCTCCTACGAGCAGTACTTC. It codes for CAWSTRLSGGSYEQYF.

This clonotype came up many times. CDR3 coding DNA: TGCGCCAGCAGCTTGGAGCCCACGGGGAACGGCTATGGCTACACCTTC. Its translation: CASSLEPTGNGYGYTF. The genes are TRBV5-1 and TRBJ1-2; D ambiguous. V was shortened by 0 bases and J by 4 bases, with 16 bases between the two germline ends. Germline V CDR1 and CDR2: SGHRS, YFSETQ. The CDR3 extends over 16 amino acids.

Of note for this clonotype: At one end, the junction sequence differs from germline, possibly due to a read error. This rearrangement joins TRBV19 to TRBJ1-5; a possible D gene is TRBD1 (6 bases). Germline V gene sequence: CDR1 LNHDA, CDR2 SQIVND (reference sequence). The CDR3 is 14 amino acids. The CDR3 loop is CATRGRGSPQPQHF. For the CDR3, the DNA is TGCGCCACACGGGGCAGGGGATCCCCCCAGCCCCAGCATTTT.

This clonotype was picked up many times. The chain carries TRBV6-1 and TRBJ1-5, with 11 nucleotides matching TRBD1. Germline V gives CDR1 MNHNS, CDR2 SASEGT. The CDR3 consists of 14 residues. The junction had 7 bases not matched to a gene; V was cut back by 8 bases and J by 7 bases. This chain's CDR3 is CASEGQGAEQPQHF. In DNA, the CDR3 is TGTGCCAGCGAAGGACAGGGGGCGGAACAGCCCCAGCATTTT.